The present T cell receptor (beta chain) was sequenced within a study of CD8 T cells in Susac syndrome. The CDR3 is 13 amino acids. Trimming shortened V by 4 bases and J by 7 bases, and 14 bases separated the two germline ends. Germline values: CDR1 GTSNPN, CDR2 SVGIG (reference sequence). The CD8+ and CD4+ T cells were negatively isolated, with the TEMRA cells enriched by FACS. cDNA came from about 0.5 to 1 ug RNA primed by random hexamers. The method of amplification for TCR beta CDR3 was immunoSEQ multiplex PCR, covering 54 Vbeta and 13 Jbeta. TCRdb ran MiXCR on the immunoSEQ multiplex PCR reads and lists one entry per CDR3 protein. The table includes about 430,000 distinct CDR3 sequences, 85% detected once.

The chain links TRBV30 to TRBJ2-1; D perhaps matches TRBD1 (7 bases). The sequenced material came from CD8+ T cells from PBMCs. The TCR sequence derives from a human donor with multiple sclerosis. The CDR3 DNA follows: TGTGCCTGGACCCCAGGGGGGCCGAATGAGCAGTTCTTC. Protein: CAWTPGGPNEQFF.